This entry lists 24 T cell receptor beta chains sequenced from one sample in a study of vaccination and CD4 T cells after COVID-19. An Oncomine TCR Beta short-read assay was used to sequence the DNA from cultured CD4+ T cells. In this case, cultured CD4+ T cells provided the extracted genomic DNA. Via MiXCR, TCRdb re-called the PCR reads, giving one row per CDR3 protein. This table holds more than 7,000 distinct CDR3 sequences, roughly 31% found once. These receptors lack a known antigen. Treatment denoted: approximately 9-day PBMC culture with coronavirus spike peptide pools or control peptides (ViraFEST assay). Gathered ahead of the COVID-19 pandemic (2011-2018) were the CD4+ T cells of the unexposed donor. The specimen sequenced was CD4+ T cells from blood, cultured in vitro. These receptors originate from a human donor in good health.

V usage is TRBV28 and J usage is TRBJ1-3, with D hard to call. V was trimmed by 5 bases and J by 1 base, leaving 15 bases between them. Per germline, CDR1 MDHEN and CDR2 SYDVKM. The CDR3 has 16 amino acids. This CDR3 is CASSREGRGSGNTIYF. The CDR3 region has the DNA TGTGCCAGCAGTCGAGAGGGCCGTGGGTCTGGAAACACCATATATTTT.

The chain has TRBV24-1 and TRBJ2-3, with 9 bases aligning to TRBD1. Trimming cost V 3 bases and J 3 bases; bases outside gene matches: 12. The germline V gene has CDR1 KGHDR and CDR2 SFDVKD. The CDR3 extends over 18 amino acids. CDR3 residues: CATSDPLRQGGRTDTQYF. Here the CDR3 DNA reads TGTGCCACCAGTGATCCCCTCAGACAGGGGGGGAGGACAGATACGCAGTATTTT.

The CDR3 loop reads CASSRGEYEQYF. CDR3 DNA: TGTGCCAGTAGTCGGGGAGAATACGAGCAGTACTTC. V and J are TRBV19 and TRBJ2-7; tentative D call: TRBD2 (5 bases). The germline V gene encodes CDR1 LNHDA and CDR2 SQIVND (reference sequence). This CDR3 is 12 amino acids long. V was cut by 5 bases and J by 4 bases, with 9 bases left in between.

This clonotype appeared a few times. The chain employs TRBV4-3 and TRBJ2-5, with TRBD1 identical over 7 bases. The germline V gene encodes CDR1 LGHNA and CDR2 YSLEER. V trimming: 0 bases; J trimming: 5 bases; junction bases outside the gene matches: 3. CDR3 length: 14 residues. Here the CDR3 reads CASSQERGRETQYF. Here the CDR3 DNA reads TGCGCCAGCAGCCAAGAAAGGGGGCGGGAGACCCAGTACTTC.

This chain links TRBV24-1 with TRBJ2-7; 9 nucleotides line up with TRBD1. The germline V gene has CDR1 KGHDR and CDR2 SFDVKD. The CDR3 runs to 15 residues. V was pared by 3 bases and J by 3 bases, with 5 bases of the junction left unmatched. CDR3 DNA sequence: TGTGCCACCAGTGATACGGACAGGGGATTCTACGAGCAGTACTTC. Translating gives CATSDTDRGFYEQYF.

This sequence joins TRBV20-1 and TRBJ2-1, with 10 positions matching TRBD2. V dropped 2 bases and J dropped 14; count of bases not matched to a gene: 9. Germline CDR1 reads DFQATT; CDR2 reads SNEGSKA (reference sequence). The CDR3 length is 13 residues. The CDR3, as DNA: TGCAGTGCTAGACTGCTTAGCGGGAGGAAGGAGTTCTTC. It specifies CSARLLSGRKEFF.

This clonotype was counted a few times. The chain has TRBV6-1 and TRBJ2-2; 7 bases agree with TRBD1. This CDR3 comprises 15 residues. Germline trimming cut 6 bases from V and 2 bases from J; bases unmatched to any gene: 6. Germline values: CDR1 MNHNS, CDR2 SASEGT. The CDR3 loop reads CASRARDRNTGELFF. DNA for the CDR3: TGTGCCAGCAGAGCCCGGGACAGAAACACCGGGGAGCTGTTTTTT.

Concerning this clonotype itself: Its ends do not fully match the called genes, so a read error is possible. J is TRBJ1-2 and V is TRBV7-2, with unresolved D. The CDR3 consists of 14 residues. Germline-derived CDR1 and CDR2 are SGHTA and FQGNSA. The CDR3: CASSQEMGNYGYTF. The CDR3 bases are TGCGCCAGCAGCCAAGAGATGGGGAACTATGGCTACACCTTC.

The V gene is TRBV30, the J gene TRBJ1-6; 9 nucleotides align to TRBD1. CDR1 and CDR2 from the germline V gene are GTSNPN and SVGIG (reference sequence). The CDR3 length is 16 residues. After removal of 4 bases from V and 7 bases from J, the junction contained 11 bases not matched to a gene. The CDR3 here is CAWTRQGVHGNSPLHF. The CDR3 nucleotides read TGTGCCTGGACCAGACAGGGGGTACATGGGAATTCACCCCTCCACTTT.

On this clonotype: The junction shows a germline mismatch at one end, possibly a read error. The chain links TRBV6-1 to TRBJ2-7; TRBD1 matches 8 bases. The length of the CDR3 is 16 residues. Germline V gene sequence: CDR1 MNHNS, CDR2 SASEGT. The CDR3 sequence: CVSSDAPGQASYEQYF. The CDR3 DNA sequence: TGTGTCAGCAGTGACGCGCCGGGACAGGCCTCCTACGAGCAGTACTTC.

The chain joins TRBV5-1 to TRBJ1-1, with a tentative D call TRBD1 (5 bases). Trimming pared 7 bases from V and 4 bases from J, leaving 8 bases between. This CDR3 has 11 amino acids. Germline lookup yields CDR1 SGHRS and CDR2 YFSETQ. This CDR3 is CASRDSTEAFF. Here the CDR3 DNA reads TGCGCCAGCCGTGACAGCACTGAAGCTTTCTTT.

This clonotype has more than one count but fewer than ten. The chain has TRBV28 and TRBJ1-5; possibly TRBD1 for D (5 bases). This CDR3 has 15 amino acids. Trimming removed 4 bases at V and 2 bases at J, with 12 bases between. Germline CDR1 and CDR2: MDHEN and SYDVKM. The CDR3 here is CASSSLTGGNQPQHF. The CDR3 nucleotides are TGTGCCAGCAGTTCGCTTACAGGAGGCAATCAGCCCCAGCATTTT.

The V call is TRBV20-1, the J call TRBJ2-7, with 9 bases identical to TRBD1. CDR3 length equals 16 residues. Germline V gene data show CDR1 as DFQATT and CDR2 as SNEGSKA (reference sequence). Losses at the gene ends were 3 bases for V and 3 bases for J; bases not matched to a gene: 12. CDR3 region: CSASFAGTGTVYEQYF. The CDR3 DNA reads as TGCAGTGCTAGCTTTGCCGGGACAGGGACCGTCTACGAGCAGTACTTC.

CDR3 bases: TGCGCCAGCAGCTCGGGCGGTCGGGAGAGAGGCGGGGAGCTGTTTTTT. As protein: CASSSGGRERGGELFF. The chain recombines TRBV5-1 with TRBJ2-2; possible D gene TRBD2, 6 bases. CDR3 length: 16 residues. The V gene's germline CDR1 is SGHRS and CDR2 YFSETQ. The germline V and J ends were trimmed by 3 bases and 7 bases, with 19 bases remaining between them.

This clonotype was detected only a few times. The rearrangement joins TRBV28 to TRBJ2-7; TRBD2 aligns across 7 bases. Unmatched junction bases numbered 7, after V lost 5 bases and J lost 6 bases. Germline loops: CDR1 MDHEN, CDR2 SYDVKM. This CDR3 is 13 amino acids long. The CDR3 nucleotides are TGTGCCAGCAGTGGGCTAGCGGTCGGCGAGCAGTACTTC. Its translation: CASSGLAVGEQYF.

The chain joins TRBV7-8 to TRBJ2-7, with D uncertain. The CDR3 runs to 14 residues. The germline CDR1 and CDR2 sequences are SGHVS and FQNEAQ. V lost 0 bases, J lost 4 bases, and 10 bases lay in between. CDR3 DNA: TGTGCCAGCAGCTTAGCCCATAGCTGGTACGAGCAGTACTTC. It is translated as CASSLAHSWYEQYF.

This chain links TRBV19 with TRBJ2-1, with a possible D match to TRBD2 (6 bases). CDR3 length: 15 amino acids. V lost 3 bases and J lost 4, with 13 bases in between. CDR1 and CDR2 from the germline V gene are LNHDA and SQIVND (reference sequence). CDR3 in amino acids: CASSMGGGKYNEQFF. DNA for the CDR3: TGTGCCAGTAGTATGGGAGGCGGGAAATACAATGAGCAGTTCTTC.

The table lists this clonotype with a few counts. This chain uses TRBV6-4 with TRBJ1-6; D unresolved. V was trimmed by 7 bases and J by 7 bases, leaving 14 bases between them. This CDR3 spans 14 amino acids. The germline gives CDR1 MRHNA, CDR2 SNTAGT. DNA for the CDR3: TGTGCCAGCAAGGACGGGAATCGCAATTCACCCCTCCACTTT. Residues: CASKDGNRNSPLHF.

This clonotype was seen a few times. The chain links TRBV20-1 to TRBJ2-2; D might be TRBD1 (5 bases). Between the trimmed V and J ends, which lost 2 bases and 7 bases, there was a span of 8 bases. The CDR3 has 12 amino acids. Per germline, CDR1 DFQATT and CDR2 SNEGSKA (reference sequence). CDR3 nucleotide sequence: TGCAGTGCTAGACGCGACAGCGGGGAGCTGTTTTTT. It yields the protein CSARRDSGELFF.

This chain uses TRBV29-1 with TRBJ2-7; no clear D. The germline V gene encodes CDR1 SQVTM and CDR2 ANQGSEA. The CDR3 runs 15 residues. V was shortened by 5 bases and J by 3 bases, with 20 bases between the two germline ends. CDR3 protein: CSVLGGVGLDYEQYF. The CDR3 DNA is TGCAGCGTTTTGGGTGGGGTGGGCTTGGACTACGAGCAGTACTTC.

The sample holds a few counts of this clonotype. This sequence joins TRBV7-9 and TRBJ2-7; 13 bases match TRBD2. The CDR3 consists of 19 residues. Per germline, CDR1 SEHNR and CDR2 FQNEAQ (reference sequence). V lost 5 bases to trimming and J lost 1 base; unmatched junction nucleotides: 14. Written as DNA, the CDR3 is TGTGCCAGCAGCCCCGCCCCGGGACTAGCGGGGTTCCGTTCCTACGAGCAGTACTTC. Residues: CASSPAPGLAGFRSYEQYF.

This rearrangement joins TRBV7-2 to TRBJ2-7, with 9 bases that match TRBD2. V gave up 8 bases and J gave up 7 bases; unmatched junction bases: 12. This CDR3 region has 14 residues. Germline values: CDR1 SGHTA, CDR2 FQGNSA. The CDR3 spells CASGGTSITREQYF. The CDR3 bases are TGTGCCAGCGGAGGGACTAGCATCACCCGAGAGCAGTACTTC.

This chain connects TRBV6-2 or TRBV6-3 to TRBJ2-7, with TRBD1 identical over 7 bases. Germline V gives CDR1 MNHEY, CDR2 SVGEGT. With V trimmed by 6 bases and J by 3 bases, 8 bases remained unmatched. The CDR3 is 14 residues long. The CDR3 nucleotides are TGTGCCAGCAGGTACAGGGGAACCGGCTACGAGCAGTACTTC. It translates to CASRYRGTGYEQYF.

V and J are TRBV9 and TRBJ1-2; 8 bases agree with TRBD1. The CDR3 extends over 14 amino acids. Trimming removed 3 bases from V and 4 bases from J; junction bases left unmatched: 5. Germline CDR1 SGDLS, CDR2 YYNGEE. The CDR3 loop is CASSARGLGYGYTF. Written as DNA, the CDR3 is TGTGCCAGCAGCGCCAGGGGGCTCGGCTATGGCTACACCTTC.